This T cell receptor beta chain came from a study of T-cell memory formation after mild COVID-19. Study-level background: Largely, the TCR clusters proved donor specific.

The germline CDR1 and CDR2 sequences are KGHSH and LQKENI. This CDR3 contains 13 residues. Trimming removed 3 bases at V and 3 bases at J, with 6 bases between. This clonotype was counted only a few times. Its antigen is not identified. Findings of the study overall: Contracting CD8+ clones were enriched in EMRA, CD4+ mainly in CM and EM. Some clones that responded turned up in pre-infection memory, which suggests that cross-reactive memory joined in.

5'RACE, which relied on constant-segment primers, yielded TCR alpha and TCR beta cDNA libraries carrying sample barcodes and UMIs. TCRdb fed the 5' RACE reads into MiXCR, producing one record per CDR3 protein. The sample has about 240,000 distinct CDR3 sequences, around a tenth seen once; the top ten hold around 23%. The receptor was derived from a man between 18 and 35 years old who had mild COVID-19 (a few samples of this study predate the infection). Cell type and time point are not known. This chain links TRBV18 with TRBJ1-5; D remains unclear. Sequenced material: PBMCs or a T cell subset sorted from them (not recorded which). The CDR3 bases are TGTGCCAGCTCACCGCGGCTCAATCAGCCCCAGCATTTT. Its translation: CASSPRLNQPQHF.